One T cell receptor beta chain is described in this entry. CDR1 is MDHEN and CDR2 is SYDVKM in the germline V gene. V shed 6 bases and J 8 bases; nucleotides not matched to a gene: 7. The CDR3 loop spans 14 amino acids. PCR primers comprised 60 Vbeta and 13 Jbeta primers. Libraries were prepared by immunoSEQ multiplex PCR; TCRdb keeps only in-frame clonotypes and omits some of them. Of more than 95,000 clones in the sample, around 80% were seen once. The record originates from a study of cytomegalovirus exposure and HLA in healthy donors. The specimen sequenced was PBMCs. The chain has TRBV28 and TRBJ1-4; 9 bases match TRBD1. This clonotype originated in a middle-aged woman in good health and CMV-seronegative. The CDR3 spells CASSSGQGGEKLFF. The CDR3 nucleotides are TGTGCCAGCAGCTCGGGACAGGGAGGGGAAAAACTGTTTTTT.